This T cell receptor (beta chain) was identified during a study of T cells after yellow fever vaccination. This CDR3 has 16 residues. Germline CDR1 and CDR2: MNHEY and SMNVEV (reference sequence). V lost 7 bases, J lost 8 bases, and 17 bases stayed unmatched. The study made its TCR cDNA through 5'RACE template switching. That step introduced a universal primer site along with UMIs. TCRdb itself ran the 5' RACE reads through MiXCR, one entry per CDR3 protein. The table has under 600,000 distinct CDR3 sequences, 21% seen once. Sequenced here: PBMCs, sampled more than 20 days after the first yellow fever vaccination. The chain couples TRBV27 to TRBJ1-1, with TRBD1 identical over 9 bases. This clonotype originated in a man aged 18 to 30 who received the YFV17D yellow fever vaccine. As DNA, the CDR3 is TGTGCCAGCAAAAGTCCCGGGACAGGGTCTAGGTCCGAAGCTTTCTTT. Amino acids: CASKSPGTGSRSEAFF.